This TCR beta chain was obtained from a study of cytomegalovirus exposure and HLA in healthy donors. The wider study: Earlier results showed 117 million unique TCR beta sequences derived from approximately 170 million T cells. Notes on the study in general: Fewer N-insertions than the roughly 650-donor mean were reportedly shown by an Asian-associated ancestry cluster in a later analysis. Association of a missense DCLRE1C variant with TCR beta V- and J-gene trimming was reported in a later analysis.

PCR amplification relied on 60 Vbeta primers (plus 13 Jbeta primers). The protocol was immunoSEQ multiplex PCR, while the TCRdb copy is restricted to in-frame clones and leaves out a portion. Of 150,000 to 160,000 clones detected, over 65% appear once; the ten largest clones hold approximately 4%. About this clone itself: Its antigen is unidentified.

Germline CDR1 is SGHVS and CDR2 is FNYEAQ. The CDR3 is made up of 16 amino acids. Trimming cost V 0 bases and J 6 bases; bases outside gene matches: 2. The sequenced material came from PBMCs. This chain connects TRBV7-6 to TRBJ2-1, with 13 positions matching TRBD2. The source of this sequence is a woman in her thirties or forties in good health and CMV-seronegative. The CDR3 DNA is TGTGCCAGCAGCTTAGCGGGACTAGCGGGGTCCAATGAGCAGTTCTTC. This gives the protein CASSLAGLAGSNEQFF.